These 31 T cell receptor beta chains were all obtained from the same sample, sequenced in a study of CD8+CD57+ T cells in acquired aplastic anemia. Profiles of TCR beta VDJ and CDR3 were generated from a genomic DNA template. MiXCR, applied by TCRdb to the reads, yields one record per CDR3 protein. The sample has around 64,000 distinct CDR3 sequences, roughly 58% seen once. Specimen: sorted CD4+, CD8+, or CD8+CD57+ T cells (not recorded which) from PBMCs. Receptors originate from a human donor in good health, serving as a control.

The chain is built from TRBV29-1 and TRBJ2-7; D uncertain. Trimming took off 6 bases at V and 6 bases at J, with 12 bases between the two ends. This CDR3 comprises 11 residues. CDR1 and CDR2 from the germline V gene are SQVTM and ANQGSEA. The CDR3 loop is CSVPLGAEQYF. Written as DNA, the CDR3 is TGCAGCGTCCCTTTAGGAGCCGAGCAGTACTTC.

The rearrangement joins TRBV18 to TRBJ2-6; D not certain. The V gene lost 4 bases and the J gene lost 4 bases, with 17 bases spanning the gap. This CDR3 is built from 17 residues. Germline CDR1 reads KGHSH; CDR2 reads LQKENI. The CDR3 spells CASSLPGPRAGANVLTF. The CDR3 DNA is TGTGCCAGCTCACTACCGGGCCCACGGGCCGGGGCCAACGTCCTGACTTTC.

At least ten counts were recorded for this clonotype. The chain joins TRBV11-2 to TRBJ1-3; 7 nucleotides align to TRBD1. Germline-derived CDR1 and CDR2 are SGHAT and FQNNGV. The CDR3 is 15 residues long. With V trimmed by 4 bases and J by 11 bases, 14 bases remained unmatched. The CDR3 sequence is CASSSRGGRGGPIYF. The CDR3 coding sequence is TGTGCCAGCAGCTCCCGAGGGGGCCGCGGAGGGCCCATATATTTT.

The chain employs TRBV25-1 and TRBJ1-2; D unresolved. V was shortened by 7 bases and J by 2 bases, with 20 bases between the two germline ends. This CDR3 has 16 amino acids. CDR1 MGHDK and CDR2 SYGVNS come from the germline V gene. The CDR3 region has the DNA TGTGCCAGCATAATTGCCGAGGGAGGATTAAACTATGGCTACACCTTC. Translating gives CASIIAEGGLNYGYTF.

In this sample, this clonotype turned up many times. The V gene is TRBV18, the J gene TRBJ2-7, with TRBD2 identical over 7 bases. Per the germline V gene, CDR1 is KGHSH and CDR2 is LQKENI. The CDR3 is 14 residues long. The V and J ends lost 3 bases and 5 bases, in that order; junction bases with no gene match: 7. CDR3 amino acids: CASSPGGGMDEQYF. The CDR3 DNA reads TGTGCCAGCTCACCGGGGGGGGGGATGGACGAGCAGTACTTC. The variable domain in full, with the rest retrieved from reference TRBV18 and TRBJ2-7, is NAGVMQNPRHLVRRRGQEARLRCSPMKGHSHVYWYRQLPEEGLKFMVYLQKENIIDESGMPKERFSAEFPKEGPSILRIQQVVRGDSAAYFCASSPGGGMDEQYFGPGTRLTVT.

The V call is TRBV15, the J call TRBJ2-7; the match to TRBD1 covers 9 bases. Germline V gives CDR1 LNHNV, CDR2 YYDKDF (reference sequence). Trimming cost V 1 base and J 1 base; bases outside gene matches: 2. CDR3 length: 15 residues. CDR3 sequence reads: CATSRGTGVSYEQYV. Here the CDR3 DNA reads TGTGCCACCAGCAGAGGGACAGGGGTATCCTACGAGCAGTACGTC.

The CDR3 DNA sequence: TGTGCCAGCAGCTTTACCCCACAGGGGGGCACTTTCACAGATACGCAGTATTTT. This gives the protein CASSFTPQGGTFTDTQYF. This chain connects TRBV5-4 to TRBJ2-3, with TRBD1 matching 8 bases. Germline-derived CDR1 and CDR2 are SGHNT and YYREEE (reference sequence). The CDR3 sequence is 18 residues long. Trimming at V came to 2 bases and at J to 2 bases, leaving 13 bases not matched to a gene.

This clonotype was picked up many times. This chain joins TRBV24-1 and TRBJ2-4; 7 bases line up with TRBD2. V shed 3 bases, J shed 0 bases, and the junction held 4 bases outside the gene matches. This CDR3 has 16 amino acids. Germline assignment: CDR1 KGHDR and CDR2 SFDVKD. The CDR3 loop reads CATSDAGDIAKNIQYF. The CDR3 coding sequence is TGTGCCACCAGTGATGCGGGGGATATAGCCAAAAACATTCAGTACTTC.

V is TRBV10-3 and J is TRBJ1-2; 7 bases are a match to TRBD1. Trimming at V came to 5 bases and at J to 0 bases, leaving 3 bases not matched to a gene. Germline assignment: CDR1 ENHRY and CDR2 SYGVKD. The CDR3 extends over 14 amino acids. This CDR3 is CAISNRGTNYGYTF. The CDR3 nucleotides read TGTGCCATCAGTAACAGGGGAACTAACTATGGCTACACCTTC.

The rearrangement joins TRBV29-1 to TRBJ2-3, with 8 bases fitting TRBD1. Germline lookup yields CDR1 SQVTM and CDR2 ANQGSEA. V shed 6 bases, J shed 3 bases, and the junction held 8 bases outside the gene matches. The CDR3 spans 14 residues. This chain's CDR3 is CSVCGQGRTDTQYF. The CDR3 DNA reads as TGCAGCGTATGCGGACAGGGCCGGACAGATACGCAGTATTTT.

Within the sample, this clonotype is medium-sized. CDR3 protein: CASSLGQGQIDEQYF. In nucleotides, the CDR3 is TGTGCCAGCAGCTTAGGTCAGGGTCAGATCGACGAGCAGTACTTC. This chain connects TRBV7-9 to TRBJ2-7; D may be TRBD1 (5 bases). This CDR3 region has 15 residues. Looked up from germline, CDR1 is SEHNR and CDR2 is FQNEAQ (reference sequence). V was pared by 1 base and J by 5 bases, with 15 bases between. Full variable domain (remainder filled in from reference TRBV7-9 and TRBJ2-7): DTGVSQNPRHKITKRGQNVTFRCDPISEHNRLYWYRQTLGQGPEFLTYFQNEAQLEKSRLLSDRFSAERPKGSFSTLEIQRTEQGDSAMYLCASSLGQGQIDEQYFGPGTRLTVT.

This rearrangement joins TRBV2 to TRBJ2-3; 7 bases match TRBD2. The CDR3 sequence is 15 residues long. J gave up 2 bases and V 5 bases, and 7 bases lay outside the gene matches. CDR1 and CDR2 (germline): SNHLY, FYNNEI. CDR3 DNA sequence: TGTGCCAGCAGTTCCTCTAGCGGAATCACAGATACGCAGTATTTT. Translating gives CASSSSSGITDTQYF.

The chain carries TRBV5-1 and TRBJ2-5; possibly TRBD1 for D (6 bases). The CDR3 loop spans 13 amino acids. Germline loops: CDR1 SGHRS, CDR2 YFSETQ. V lost 5 bases to trimming and J lost 5 bases, with 13 bases between them. CDR3 DNA: TGCGCCAGCAGTGAACAGGGAATGGAGACCCAGTACTTC. Translation gives CASSEQGMETQYF.

The chain links TRBV10-3 to TRBJ1-1; 8 bases fit TRBD1. The CDR3 loop spans 12 amino acids. CDR1 and CDR2 (germline): ENHRY, SYGVKD. The trim removed 5 bases at V and 10 bases at J, leaving 6 bases unmatched. CDR3: CAISHDRGLAFF. For the CDR3, the DNA is TGTGCCATCAGTCACGACAGGGGCTTAGCTTTCTTT.

This clonotype was recorded once. CDR3 DNA: TGTGCCAGCAGCACCCCGGGACAGGGGCCGACTGAAGCTTTCTTT. Its translation is CASSTPGQGPTEAFF. V and J are TRBV7-2 and TRBJ1-1; 10 nucleotides match TRBD1. From germline, CDR1 is SGHTA and CDR2 FQGNSA. Trimming at V came to 5 bases and at J to 5 bases, leaving 8 bases not matched to a gene. This CDR3 comprises 15 residues.

The chain has TRBV11-1 and TRBJ1-6; TRBD1 aligns across 8 bases. The CDR3 length is 13 residues. J lost 11 bases, V lost 11 bases, and 11 bases had no gene match. In germline, CDR1 is SGHAT, CDR2 FQDESV (reference sequence). The CDR3 region has the DNA TGTGCCGGAAACCCCAGGGACAGGACACCCCTCCACTTT. It translates to CAGNPRDRTPLHF. Drawing the rest from reference TRBV11-1 and TRBJ1-6, the complete variable domain is EAEVAQSPRYKITEKSQAVAFWCDPISGHATLYWYRQILGQGPELLVQFQDESVVDDSQLPKDRFSAERLKGVDSTLKIQPAELGDSAMYLCAGNPRDRTPLHFGNGTRLTVT.

This clonotype has a handful of counts. A much larger clone differs from this one at a single base, so this may be a read error. The chain links TRBV6-1 to TRBJ1-3, with a weak D call TRBD1 (6 bases). The CDR3 is 18 amino acids. CDR1 MNHNS and CDR2 SASEGT come from the germline V gene. CDR3 nucleotides: TGTGCCAGCAGTGAAAGGGAGGTAACAGGGCCTTCTGGAGACACCATATATTTT. This encodes CASSEREVTGPSGDTIYF.

The rearrangement uses TRBV5-6 and TRBJ2-7; weak D call: TRBD2 (6 bases). V was cut by 5 bases and J by 5 bases, with 26 bases left in between. CDR3 size: 17 residues. Per the germline V gene, CDR1 is SGHDT and CDR2 is YYEEEE. The CDR3 protein is CASSLTLASGRLHEQYF. CDR3 DNA sequence: TGTGCCAGCAGTCTGACCCTAGCGTCGGGAAGGCTCCACGAGCAGTACTTC.

This chain links TRBV19 with TRBJ1-6; 8 bases are shared with TRBD1. Looked up from germline, CDR1 is LNHDA and CDR2 is SQIVND (reference sequence). The CDR3 extends over 15 amino acids. With V trimmed by 6 bases and J by 0 bases, 1 base remained unmatched. The CDR3 sequence is CASSQGASYNSPLHF. The CDR3 DNA sequence: TGTGCCAGTAGCCAGGGGGCCTCCTATAATTCACCCCTCCACTTT.

This clonotype is a singleton in its sample. A much bigger clone sits one base away, suggesting this may be a read error. The CDR3 loop is CASSTATLGQKLTGEPFF. The CDR3 DNA reads TGTGCCAGCAGTACGGCCACACTAGGACAAAAACTTACCGGGGAGCCGTTTTTT. This chain connects TRBV6-1 to TRBJ2-2, with D tentatively TRBD1 or TRBD2 (5 bases each). This CDR3 is 18 amino acids long. Per the germline V gene, CDR1 is MNHNS and CDR2 is SASEGT.

V usage is TRBV10-3 and J usage is TRBJ1-1; D not certain. Trimming took 2 bases from V and 7 from J, leaving 11 bases between them. The CDR3 consists of 13 residues. Germline lookup yields CDR1 ENHRY and CDR2 SYGVKD. CDR3 loop: CAISEGVGFEAFF. The CDR3 DNA is TGTGCCATCAGTGAGGGGGTGGGATTTGAAGCTTTCTTT.

The chain couples TRBV10-3 to TRBJ1-1; D perhaps matches TRBD1 (6 bases). V lost 4 bases and J lost 7, with 19 bases in between. This CDR3 comprises 15 residues. Germline V gene data show CDR1 as ENHRY and CDR2 as SYGVKD. The CDR3 DNA follows: TGTGCCATCAGTGGGGGACACTCGGTCCTAGGTGAAGCTTTCTTT. Protein product: CAISGGHSVLGEAFF.

The chain carries TRBV10-3 and TRBJ1-3; D gene ambiguous. The CDR3 loop spans 13 amino acids. Germline lookup yields CDR1 ENHRY and CDR2 SYGVKD. The V end was cut by 4 bases, the J end by 0 bases, with 4 bases between. The CDR3 spells CAISVDSGNTIYF. The CDR3 DNA follows: TGTGCCATCAGTGTGGACTCTGGAAACACCATATATTTT.

This clonotype was picked up many times. The rearrangement joins TRBV3-1 to TRBJ2-7; D not certain. Germline lookup yields CDR1 LGHDT and CDR2 YNNKEL (reference sequence). V lost 4 bases and J lost 3, with 10 bases in between. The CDR3 has 13 amino acids. The CDR3 here is CASSPTSYYEQYF. The CDR3 DNA is TGTGCCAGCAGCCCGACATCCTACTACGAGCAGTACTTC.

This clonotype has just a few counts. The V call is TRBV2, the J call TRBJ2-7; TRBD1 agrees at 11 bases. The V segment lost 3 bases and the J segment 3 bases; nucleotides outside the gene matches: 4. The CDR3 contains 15 residues. Germline V gene data show CDR1 as SNHLY and CDR2 as FYNNEI. This CDR3 is CASSEGTGGFYEQYV. CDR3 in DNA: TGTGCCAGCAGTGAGGGGACAGGGGGATTCTACGAGCAGTACGTC.

The V gene is TRBV7-2, the J gene TRBJ2-5; 9 bases agree with TRBD1. J was trimmed by 1 base and V by 7 bases; bases with no gene match: 4. The CDR3 has 14 residues. Looked up from germline, CDR1 is SGHTA and CDR2 is FQGNSA. Here the CDR3 reads CASTLGQGQETQYF. Here the CDR3 DNA reads TGTGCCAGCACCCTGGGACAGGGCCAAGAGACCCAGTACTTC.

This clonotype was found many times. This sequence joins TRBV6-1 and TRBJ2-7; D might be TRBD1 (6 bases). The V and J ends lost 7 bases and 3 bases respectively, with 13 bases between them. The CDR3 is 13 residues long. Germline values: CDR1 MNHNS, CDR2 SASEGT. Here the CDR3 DNA reads TGTGCCAGCACCAAAGGACAGAACTACGAGCAGTACTTC. This translates into CASTKGQNYEQYF.

By its share, this clonotype is medium-sized. The genes are TRBV7-9 and TRBJ2-7; D unresolved. The V gene's germline CDR1 is SEHNR and CDR2 FQNEAQ (reference sequence). The CDR3 extends over 11 amino acids. V lost 5 bases to trimming and J lost 7 bases, with 9 bases between them. The CDR3 protein is CASSPVLEQYF. In DNA form, the CDR3 reads TGTGCCAGCAGCCCCGTTTTAGAGCAGTACTTC.

This clonotype was found many times. This sequence joins TRBV19 and TRBJ1-1; D perhaps matches TRBD1 (6 bases). CDR1 is LNHDA and CDR2 is SQIVND in the germline V gene (reference sequence). The V end was cut by 4 bases, the J end by 7 bases, with 10 bases between. This CDR3 has 12 residues. The CDR3 reads CASSKGTIEAFF. DNA for the CDR3: TGTGCCAGTAGTAAAGGGACAATTGAAGCTTTCTTT.

In this sample, this clonotype turned up once. The CDR3 does not end in the conserved phenylalanine or tryptophan, so this is likely a read error. The chain recombines TRBV5-1 with TRBJ2-7; D is perhaps TRBD2 (6 bases). Germline CDR1 SGHRS, CDR2 YFSETQ. The CDR3 length is 13 residues. CDR3 amino acids: CASSRTNSHEQYL. Here the CDR3 DNA reads TGCGCCAGCAGCCGGACTAACTCCCACGAGCAGTACCTC.

The rearrangement uses TRBV15 and TRBJ2-7, with D possibly being TRBD2 (6 bases). Germline V gives CDR1 LNHNV, CDR2 YYDKDF (reference sequence). The V end was cut by 1 base, the J end by 1 base, with 11 bases between. CDR3 length: 15 residues. The CDR3 protein is CATSRGGAGSYEQYF. DNA for the CDR3: TGTGCCACCAGCAGAGGAGGGGCGGGATCCTACGAGCAGTACTTC. Filled out from reference TRBV15 and TRBJ2-7, the complete variable domain reads DAMVIQNPRYQVTQFGKPVTLSCSQTLNHNVMYWYQQKSSQAPKLLFHYYDKDFNNEADTPDNFQSRRPNTSFCFLDIRSPGLGDTAMYLCATSRGGAGSYEQYFGPGTRLTVT.